This T cell receptor beta chain is drawn from a study of blood T cell repertoires in COVID-19. This clone has just one count. Trimming shortened V by 4 bases and J by 5 bases, and 5 bases separated the two germline ends. CDR3 length: 11 residues. TCRdb's table, derived via immunoSEQ multiplex PCR, lists solely in-frame clones and lacks some. The repertoire holds almost 250,000 clones, with roughly 86% as singletons. The chain uses TRBV12-3 or TRBV12-4 and TRBJ2-5; D uncertain. The specimen was peripheral blood. The sequence came from a woman aged 55-70 years who had recovered from COVID-19. CDR3 sequence: CASSSIETQYF. The CDR3 region has the DNA TGTGCCAGCAGTTCAATTGAGACCCAGTACTTC.